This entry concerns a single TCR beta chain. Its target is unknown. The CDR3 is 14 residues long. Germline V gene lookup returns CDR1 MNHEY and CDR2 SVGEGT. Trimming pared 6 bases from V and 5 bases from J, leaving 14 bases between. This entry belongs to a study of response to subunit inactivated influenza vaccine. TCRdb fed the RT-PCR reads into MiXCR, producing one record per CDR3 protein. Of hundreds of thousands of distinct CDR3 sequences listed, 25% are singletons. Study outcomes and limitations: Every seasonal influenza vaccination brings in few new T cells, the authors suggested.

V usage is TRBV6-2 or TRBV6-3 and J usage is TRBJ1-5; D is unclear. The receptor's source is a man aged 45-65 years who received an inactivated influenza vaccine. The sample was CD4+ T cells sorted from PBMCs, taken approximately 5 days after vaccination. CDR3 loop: CASSYRSSDQPQHF. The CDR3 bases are TGTGCCAGCAGCTACCGATCCTCTGATCAGCCCCAGCATTTT.